The TCR beta chain under discussion was sequenced for a study of shared clonotypes between healthy human individuals. Study-wide results and caveats: Represented genetic and exposure-history diversity was restricted by having few donors.

Trimming took 8 bases from V and 4 from J; bases not matched to a gene: 7. Per germline, CDR1 LNHDA and CDR2 SQIVND (reference sequence). The CDR3 totals 14 residues. Method: immunoSEQ multiplex PCR; TCRdb's copy keeps in-frame clones and lacks some. The table includes over a million clones, 95% to 99% detected once. As for this clone: Its antigen is still unknown.

The receptor was isolated from a man aged 25 to 40 in good health. What was sequenced was naive CD4+ T cells sorted from blood. The subset here: CD45RA+ positively selected. This chain joins TRBV19 and TRBJ1-5; TRBD1 agrees at 8 bases. CDR3 region: CASATGEENQPQHF. CDR3 coding DNA: TGTGCCAGTGCGACAGGGGAGGAAAATCAGCCCCAGCATTTT.